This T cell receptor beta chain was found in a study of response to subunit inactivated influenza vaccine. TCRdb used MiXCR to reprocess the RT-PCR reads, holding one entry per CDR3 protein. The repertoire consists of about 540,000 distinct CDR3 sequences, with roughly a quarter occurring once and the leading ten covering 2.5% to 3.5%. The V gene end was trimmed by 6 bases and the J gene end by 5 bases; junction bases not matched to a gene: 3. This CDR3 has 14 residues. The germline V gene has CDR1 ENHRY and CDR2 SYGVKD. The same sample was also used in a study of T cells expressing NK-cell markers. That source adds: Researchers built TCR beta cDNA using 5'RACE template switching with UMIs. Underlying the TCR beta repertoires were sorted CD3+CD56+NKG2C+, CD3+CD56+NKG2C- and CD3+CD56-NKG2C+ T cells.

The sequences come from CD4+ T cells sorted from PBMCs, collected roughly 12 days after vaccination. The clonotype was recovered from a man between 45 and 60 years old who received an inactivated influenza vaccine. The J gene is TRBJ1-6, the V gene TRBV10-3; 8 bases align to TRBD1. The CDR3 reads CAISRDRNNSPLHF. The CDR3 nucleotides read TGTGCCATCAGCCGGGACAGGAATAATTCACCCCTCCACTTT.